These 8 T cell receptor beta chains originate from one sample sequenced in a study of blood T cell repertoires in COVID-19. Clones were sequenced by immunoSEQ multiplex PCR, and TCRdb holds only the in-frame ones, with some missing. The table lists approximately 160,000 clones, around 80% of them singletons. The source material was peripheral blood. The receptor source for this set is a man aged 55-75 years with active or convalescent COVID-19.

The chain combines TRBV11-2 with TRBJ1-1, with D tentatively TRBD1 (5 bases). The CDR3 contains 14 residues. Germline CDR1 is SGHAT and CDR2 is FQNNGV. The V end lost 6 bases, the J end lost 1 base, and 12 bases lay between the germline ends. The DNA for the CDR3 is TGTGCCAGCAGTATTCGGGGGTCGAACACTGAAGCTTTCTTT. This sequence encodes CASSIRGSNTEAFF.

The chain joins TRBV7-7 to TRBJ2-7; possibly TRBD1 for D (7 bases). V shed 5 bases and J shed 3 bases, with 17 bases lying between them. The CDR3 is made up of 15 amino acids. CDR1 and CDR2 (germline): SSHAT, FNYEAQ (reference sequence). As DNA, the CDR3 is TGTGCCAGCAGCCTCCGACAGGGCGGGAACTACGAGCAGTACTTC. This translates into CASSLRQGGNYEQYF. The entire variable domain, with the rest obtained from reference TRBV7-7 and TRBJ2-7, is as follows: GAGVSQSPRYKVTKRGQDVTLRCDPISSHATLYWYQQALGQGPEFLTYFNYEAQPDKSGLPSDRFSAERPEGSISTLTIQRTEQRDSAMYRCASSLRQGGNYEQYFGPGTRLTVT.

The V gene is TRBV5-4, the J gene TRBJ1-2, with 9 bases that match TRBD1. The CDR3 extends over 15 amino acids. Germline values: CDR1 SGHNT, CDR2 YYREEE (reference sequence). The ends lost 3 bases at V and 5 bases at J; junction bases unmatched: 8. CDR3 loop: CASSWTGTGQYGYTF. In DNA form, the CDR3 reads TGTGCCAGCAGCTGGACCGGGACAGGGCAATATGGCTACACCTTC.

CDR3 sequence (DNA): TGTGCCAGCAGTGGGAACAGGGCAAATCAGCCCCAGCATTTT. Translating gives CASSGNRANQPQHF. V and J are TRBV2 and TRBJ1-5, with a weak D call TRBD1 (6 bases). CDR1 SNHLY and CDR2 FYNNEI come from the germline V gene. The CDR3 is made up of 14 amino acids. The germline V and J ends were trimmed by 4 bases and 4 bases, with 11 bases remaining between them.

This clone showed up just a few times. The chain carries TRBV5-8 and TRBJ1-5, with D unclear. V dropped 1 base and J dropped 8 bases, with 16 bases sitting between them. The CDR3 loop spans 15 amino acids. Germline V gene data show CDR1 as SGHTS and CDR2 as YDEGEE. In DNA form, the CDR3 reads TGTGCCAGCAGCTTGTTAGGAGGGCCGGCGGAGCCCCAGCATTTT. This sequence encodes CASSLLGGPAEPQHF.

V is TRBV29-1 and J is TRBJ2-1, with 8 bases that match TRBD1. CDR3 size: 16 residues. V gave up 1 base and J gave up 5 bases; unmatched junction bases: 10. CDR1 and CDR2 (germline): SQVTM, ANQGSEA. CDR3 bases: TGCAGCGTTGAAGGACCGACAGGGGAAAGGAACAATGAGCAGTTCTTC. Encoded protein: CSVEGPTGERNNEQFF.

The chain carries TRBV10-3 and TRBJ2-7; D not certain. This CDR3 comprises 14 residues. V was clipped by 2 bases and J by 0 bases, with 8 bases between them. Germline V gene lookup returns CDR1 ENHRY and CDR2 SYGVKD. CDR3 DNA sequence: TGTGCCATCAGTGAGGGGCCGAGCTCCTACGAGCAGTACTTC. The encoded protein is CAISEGPSSYEQYF.

The chain is built from TRBV6-4 and TRBJ1-6; TRBD1 agrees at 7 bases. CDR1 is MRHNA, CDR2 SNTAGT, per germline. This CDR3 has 14 residues. Germline trimming cut 6 bases from V and 6 bases from J; bases unmatched to any gene: 5. The CDR3 DNA is TGTGCCAGCAGCCCGGGACAGCCTAATTCACCCCTCCACTTT. This gives the protein CASSPGQPNSPLHF.